The entry below describes one T cell receptor beta chain. The CDR3 runs to 16 residues. CDR1 LNHDA and CDR2 SQIVND come from the germline V gene (reference sequence). The V end was cut by 6 bases, the J end by 1 base, with 18 bases between. This entry belongs to a study of control samples from healthy donors and cancer patients. Here immunoSEQ multiplex PCR was the method, and the copy in TCRdb shows in-frame clones only, minus some. The sample gives 95,000 to 150,000 clones, more than 75% of which show up once; around 8.7% is in the top ten. The sequence derives from a man aged 35 to 55 in good health. This chain connects TRBV19 to TRBJ1-1, with a possible D match to TRBD1 (5 bases). The specimen sequenced was blood. CDR3 DNA: TGTGCCAGTAGGACTGACAGTCAAGATCCGAACACTGAAGCTTTCTTT. Its translation is CASRTDSQDPNTEAFF.